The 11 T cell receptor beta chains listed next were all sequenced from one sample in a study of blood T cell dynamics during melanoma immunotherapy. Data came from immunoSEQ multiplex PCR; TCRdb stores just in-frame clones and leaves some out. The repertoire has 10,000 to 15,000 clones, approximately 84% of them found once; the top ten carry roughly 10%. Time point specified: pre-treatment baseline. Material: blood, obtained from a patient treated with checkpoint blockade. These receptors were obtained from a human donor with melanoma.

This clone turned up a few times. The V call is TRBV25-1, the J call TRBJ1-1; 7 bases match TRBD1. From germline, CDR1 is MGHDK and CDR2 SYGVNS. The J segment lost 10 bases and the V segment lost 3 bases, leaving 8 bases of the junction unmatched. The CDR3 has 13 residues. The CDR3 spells CASSDPADRRAFF. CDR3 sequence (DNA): TGTGCCAGCAGTGACCCCGCGGACAGGAGAGCTTTCTTT.

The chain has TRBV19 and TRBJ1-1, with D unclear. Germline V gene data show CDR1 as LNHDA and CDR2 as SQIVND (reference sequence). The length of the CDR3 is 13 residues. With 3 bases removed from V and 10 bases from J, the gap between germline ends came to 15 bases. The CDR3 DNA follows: TGTGCCAGTAGTATGAGCCGTTCAACGCGAGCTTTCTTT. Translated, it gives CASSMSRSTRAFF.

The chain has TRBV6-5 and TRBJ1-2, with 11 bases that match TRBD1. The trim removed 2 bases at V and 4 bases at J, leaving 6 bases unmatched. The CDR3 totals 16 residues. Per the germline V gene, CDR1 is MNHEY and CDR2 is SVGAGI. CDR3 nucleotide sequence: TGTGCCAGCAGTTACGGACAGGGGGCGCGGAGCTATGGCTACACCTTC. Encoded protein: CASSYGQGARSYGYTF.

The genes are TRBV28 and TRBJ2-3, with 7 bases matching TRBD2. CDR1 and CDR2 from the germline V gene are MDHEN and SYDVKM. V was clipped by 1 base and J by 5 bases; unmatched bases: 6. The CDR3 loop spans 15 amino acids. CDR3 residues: CASSLSGGRIDTQYF. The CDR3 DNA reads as TGTGCCAGCAGTTTATCCGGGGGGAGGATAGATACGCAGTATTTT.

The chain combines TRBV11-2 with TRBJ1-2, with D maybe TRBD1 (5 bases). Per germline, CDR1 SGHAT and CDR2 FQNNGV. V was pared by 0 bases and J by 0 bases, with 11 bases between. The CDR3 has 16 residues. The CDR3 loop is CASSLDTDISNYGYTF. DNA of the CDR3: TGTGCCAGCAGCTTAGATACGGACATATCTAACTATGGCTACACCTTC.

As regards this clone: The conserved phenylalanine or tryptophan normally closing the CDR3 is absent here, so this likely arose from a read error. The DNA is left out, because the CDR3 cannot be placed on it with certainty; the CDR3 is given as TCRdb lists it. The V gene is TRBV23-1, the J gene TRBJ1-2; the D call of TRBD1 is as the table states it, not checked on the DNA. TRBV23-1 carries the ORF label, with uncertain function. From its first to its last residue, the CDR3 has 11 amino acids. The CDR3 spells CASSRVQGLSG.

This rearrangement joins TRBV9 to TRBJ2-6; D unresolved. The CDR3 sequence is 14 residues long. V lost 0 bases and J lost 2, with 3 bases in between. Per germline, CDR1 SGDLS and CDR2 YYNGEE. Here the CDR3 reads CASSVDPGANVLTF. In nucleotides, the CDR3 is TGTGCCAGCAGCGTAGACCCTGGGGCCAACGTCCTGACTTTC.

CDR3 loop: CASSFDSYNEQFF. CDR3 nucleotide sequence: TGTGCCAGCAGCTTCGACAGTTACAATGAGCAGTTCTTC. The V call is TRBV11-3, the J call TRBJ2-1; D is possibly TRBD1 (5 bases). The CDR3 is 13 residues long. The germline V gene has CDR1 SGHNT and CDR2 YENEEA. Trimming stripped 3 bases from V and 4 bases from J, with 7 bases between.

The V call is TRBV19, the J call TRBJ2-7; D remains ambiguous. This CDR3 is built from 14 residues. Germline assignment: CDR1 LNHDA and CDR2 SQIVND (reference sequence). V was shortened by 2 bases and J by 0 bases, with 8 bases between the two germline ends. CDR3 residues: CASSINTASYEQYF. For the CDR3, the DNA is TGTGCCAGTAGTATAAATACGGCCTCCTACGAGCAGTACTTC.

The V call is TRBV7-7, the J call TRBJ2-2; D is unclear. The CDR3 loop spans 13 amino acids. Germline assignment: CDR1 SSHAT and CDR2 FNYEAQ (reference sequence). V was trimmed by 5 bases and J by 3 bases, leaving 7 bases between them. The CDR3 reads CASSPAHTGELFF. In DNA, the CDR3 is TGTGCCAGCAGCCCAGCACACACCGGGGAGCTGTTTTTT.

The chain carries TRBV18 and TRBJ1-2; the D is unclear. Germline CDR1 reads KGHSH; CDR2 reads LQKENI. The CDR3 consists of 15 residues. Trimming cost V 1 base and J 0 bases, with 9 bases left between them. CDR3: CASSPRGRTNYGYTF. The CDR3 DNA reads TGTGCCAGCTCACCACGCGGCAGGACTAACTATGGCTACACCTTC.